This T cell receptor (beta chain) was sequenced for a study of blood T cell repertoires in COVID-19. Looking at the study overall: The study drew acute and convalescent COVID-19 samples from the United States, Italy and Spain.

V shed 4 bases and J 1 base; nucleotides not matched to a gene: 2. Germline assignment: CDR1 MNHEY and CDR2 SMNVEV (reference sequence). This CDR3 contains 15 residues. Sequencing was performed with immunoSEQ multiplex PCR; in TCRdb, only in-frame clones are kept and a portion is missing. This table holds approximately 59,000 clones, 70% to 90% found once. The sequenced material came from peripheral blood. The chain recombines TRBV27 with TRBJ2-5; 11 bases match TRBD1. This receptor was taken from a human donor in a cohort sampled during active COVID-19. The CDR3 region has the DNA TGTGCCAGCAGTTGGGGACAGGGGGGCCAAGAGACCCAGTACTTC. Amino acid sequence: CASSWGQGGQETQYF.